Presented here are 24 T cell receptor beta chains from one specimen sequenced in a study of blood T cell repertoires in COVID-19. Produced via immunoSEQ multiplex PCR; TCRdb's table is partial and in-frame only. The sample records around 31,000 clones, 75% to 90% being singletons. The specimen sequenced was peripheral blood. Every receptor here comes from a man in his sixties with acute or convalescent COVID-19.

In the case of this clone: This CDR3 is also generated by other DNA sequences in the sample. V is TRBV6-5 and J is TRBJ1-2; possible D gene TRBD1, 6 bases. The CDR3 runs to 13 residues. V shed 7 bases and J shed 1 base, with 10 bases lying between them. CDR1 is MNHEY, CDR2 SVGAGI, per germline. CDR3: CASTKDSNYGYTF. Here the CDR3 DNA reads TGTGCCAGCACTAAGGACAGTAACTATGGCTACACCTTC.

The chain uses TRBV12-5 and TRBJ2-1, with 8 bases aligning to TRBD1. Germline V gene data show CDR1 as LGHNT and CDR2 as FRNRAP. With 5 bases clipped from V and 10 bases from J, the junction kept 7 bases outside the gene matches. This CDR3 contains 13 residues. CDR3 protein: CASGPDREREQFF. The DNA of the CDR3 is TGTGCTAGTGGTCCGGACAGGGAGCGCGAGCAGTTCTTC. The whole variable domain, filled in from reference TRBV12-5 and TRBJ2-1, reads DARVTQTPRHKVTEMGQEVTMRCQPILGHNTVFWYRQTMMQGLELLAYFRNRAPLDDSGMPKDRFSAEMPDATLATLKIQPSEPRDSAVYFCASGPDREREQFFGPGTRLTVL.

The chain recombines TRBV5-1 with TRBJ1-1, with a tentative D call TRBD1 (5 bases). The V and J ends lost 3 bases and 5 bases respectively, with 14 bases between them. CDR1 is SGHRS, CDR2 YFSETQ, per germline. The CDR3 runs 14 residues. The chain's CDR3 is CASSYGGHSTEAFF. The CDR3, as DNA: TGCGCCAGCAGCTACGGGGGTCACTCAACTGAAGCTTTCTTT. Full variable domain (outside the CDR3, taken from reference TRBV5-1 and TRBJ1-1): KAGVTQTPRYLIKTRGQQVTLSCSPISGHRSVSWYQQTPGQGLQFLFEYFSETQRNKGNFPGRFSGRQFSNSRSEMNVSTLELGDSALYLCASSYGGHSTEAFFGQGTRLTVV.

The gene calls are TRBV7-2 and TRBJ2-2, with 8 bases that match TRBD1. CDR1 is SGHTA and CDR2 is FQGNSA in the germline V gene. This CDR3 region has 19 residues. J gave up 3 bases and V 5 bases, and 17 bases lay outside the gene matches. The CDR3 DNA reads TGTGCCAGCAGCGCCTCGCCCCATTTTCCGGGACAGGACACCGGGGAGCTGTTTTTT. It is translated as CASSASPHFPGQDTGELFF.

The chain couples TRBV27 to TRBJ1-5; tentative D call: TRBD1 (6 bases). Germline loops: CDR1 MNHEY, CDR2 SMNVEV (reference sequence). V was pared by 5 bases and J by 3 bases, with 11 bases between. The CDR3 sequence is 14 residues long. The CDR3 is CASSRGHSNQPQHF. The DNA for the CDR3 is TGTGCCAGCAGTAGGGGACACTCCAATCAGCCCCAGCATTTT.

The genes are TRBV5-5 and TRBJ2-2; 9 nucleotides match TRBD1. V trimming: 4 bases; J trimming: 6 bases; junction bases outside the gene matches: 10. Per the germline V gene, CDR1 is SGHKS and CDR2 is YYEKEE (reference sequence). The CDR3 has 16 residues. As DNA, the CDR3 is TGTGCCAGCAGCCCTATGGTTGGGACAGGGTCCGGGGAGCTGTTTTTT. Its translation is CASSPMVGTGSGELFF.

The chain couples TRBV28 to TRBJ2-7; D might be TRBD1 (5 bases). V dropped 7 bases and J dropped 1 base, with 11 bases sitting between them. The germline CDR1 and CDR2 sequences are MDHEN and SYDVKM. This CDR3 has 13 amino acids. The CDR3 region has the DNA TGTGCCAGCATCCACAGGAATTCCTACGAGCAGTACTTC. Amino acid sequence: CASIHRNSYEQYF.

V usage is TRBV5-6 and J usage is TRBJ2-3; 11 bases map to TRBD2. After removal of 0 bases from V and 4 bases from J, the junction contained 4 bases not matched to a gene. The CDR3 is 16 amino acids. The germline V gene encodes CDR1 SGHDT and CDR2 YYEEEE. The DNA of the CDR3 is TGTGCCAGCAGCTTGGCCACTAGCGGGAGCCCAGATACGCAGTATTTT. It encodes CASSLATSGSPDTQYF.

This chain joins TRBV5-1 and TRBJ1-1; 7 nucleotides line up with TRBD1. Per germline, CDR1 SGHRS and CDR2 YFSETQ. V gave up 4 bases and J gave up 0 bases; unmatched junction bases: 6. This CDR3 comprises 15 residues. CDR3 sequence: CASSLVGGVNTEAFF. CDR3 DNA sequence: TGCGCCAGCAGCCTCGTAGGGGGCGTGAACACTGAAGCTTTCTTT.

The gene calls are TRBV7-6 and TRBJ1-3, with 8 bases fitting TRBD1. Germline V gene lookup returns CDR1 SGHVS and CDR2 FNYEAQ. There are 17 residues in the CDR3. Trimming took 5 bases from V and 6 from J; bases not matched to a gene: 15. CDR3 in DNA: TGTGCCAGCAGCCAGGGACAGGACCCAGCCTTTTTAAACACCATATATTTT. It is translated as CASSQGQDPAFLNTIYF. The complete variable domain, with remaining parts taken from reference TRBV7-6 and TRBJ1-3, reads GAGVSQSPRYKVTKRGQDVALRCDPISGHVSLYWYRQALGQGPEFLTYFNYEAQQDKSGLPNDRFSAERPEGSISTLTIQRTEQRDSAMYRCASSQGQDPAFLNTIYFGEGSWLTVV.

This rearrangement joins TRBV5-1 to TRBJ1-4; D uncertain. The V end lost 1 base, the J end lost 0 bases, and 4 bases lay between the germline ends. The CDR3 loop spans 14 amino acids. Germline-derived CDR1 and CDR2 are SGHRS and YFSETQ. CDR3 in DNA: TGCGCCAGCAGCTTGCTTGCAACTAATGAAAAACTGTTTTTT. Translated, it gives CASSLLATNEKLFF.

The chain is built from TRBV4-1 and TRBJ1-6; D is unclear. Looked up from germline, CDR1 is MGHRA and CDR2 is YSYEKL. V was pared by 6 bases and J by 6 bases, with 18 bases between. The CDR3 is 16 residues long. CDR3 nucleotides: TGCGCCAGCAGGGGGATTTCTGAGGGAGCTAATTCACCCCTCCACTTT. It is translated as CASRGISEGANSPLHF.

This clone was seen a single time. Here the CDR3 reads CASKGGLNTEAFF. CDR3 DNA sequence: TGTGCCAGCAAGGGGGGGCTGAACACTGAAGCTTTCTTT. The V call is TRBV28, the J call TRBJ1-1; the D gene is possibly TRBD1 (6 bases). Germline V lookup: CDR1 MDHEN, CDR2 SYDVKM. With 7 bases removed from V and 0 bases from J, the gap between germline ends came to 9 bases. The CDR3 is made up of 13 amino acids.

V and J are TRBV28 and TRBJ1-4; 9 positions agree with TRBD1. V trimming: 5 bases; J trimming: 14 bases; junction bases outside the gene matches: 9. Germline-derived CDR1 and CDR2 are MDHEN and SYDVKM. There are 13 residues in the CDR3. This CDR3 reads CASSPQGATPLFF. CDR3 nucleotide sequence: TGTGCCAGCAGTCCACAGGGGGCCACGCCGCTGTTTTTT.

The chain employs TRBV7-2 and TRBJ1-2; TRBD1 matches 8 bases. Germline V CDR1 and CDR2: SGHTA, FQGNSA. The V and J ends lost 5 bases and 1 base, in that order; junction bases with no gene match: 6. The CDR3 totals 15 residues. The CDR3 is CASSLGQGGNYGYTF. CDR3 coding DNA: TGTGCCAGCAGCCTCGGACAGGGAGGTAACTATGGCTACACCTTC.

The V gene is TRBV4-1, the J gene TRBJ2-3, with 8 bases matching TRBD2. Losses at the gene ends were 2 bases for V and 4 bases for J; bases not matched to a gene: 11. The CDR3 contains 17 residues. From germline, CDR1 is MGHRA and CDR2 YSYEKL. CDR3 sequence reads: CASSQSNRGGGSDTQYF. CDR3 DNA sequence: TGCGCCAGCAGCCAAAGTAACCGGGGGGGCGGTTCAGATACGCAGTATTTT.

The genes are TRBV28 and TRBJ1-2; tentative D call: TRBD1 (6 bases). V was trimmed by 2 bases and J by 3 bases, leaving 7 bases between them. CDR1 and CDR2 from the germline V gene are MDHEN and SYDVKM. This CDR3 has 13 amino acids. The CDR3 here is CASSLGGYYGYTF. CDR3 nucleotides: TGTGCCAGCAGTTTAGGGGGCTACTATGGCTACACCTTC.

This rearrangement joins TRBV7-3 to TRBJ2-3; 10 positions match TRBD2. CDR1 and CDR2 (germline): SGHTA, FQGTGA. The CDR3 spans 15 residues. With V trimmed by 5 bases and J by 1 base, 3 bases remained unmatched. The CDR3 reads CASSSGGGGTDTQYF. In DNA, the CDR3 is TGTGCCAGCAGCAGCGGGGGGGGCGGCACAGATACGCAGTATTTT.

The V gene is TRBV5-4, the J gene TRBJ2-7, with a tentative D call TRBD1 (6 bases). Looked up from germline, CDR1 is SGHNT and CDR2 is YYREEE (reference sequence). The CDR3 spans 13 residues. V was cut by 4 bases and J by 4 bases, with 12 bases left in between. The CDR3 loop reads CASSPQGAYEQYF. The CDR3 region has the DNA TGTGCCAGCAGCCCACAGGGAGCATACGAGCAGTACTTC.

V and J are TRBV5-1 and TRBJ1-5; 7 nucleotides line up with TRBD1. CDR3 length equals 16 residues. The J segment lost 2 bases and the V segment lost 0 bases, leaving 5 bases of the junction unmatched. From germline, CDR1 is SGHRS and CDR2 YFSETQ. The CDR3 nucleotides are TGCGCCAGCAGCTTGGAGGGGGCTGTGGGCAATCAGCCCCAGCATTTT. Translation: CASSLEGAVGNQPQHF.

This rearrangement joins TRBV5-1 to TRBJ1-6; the D is unclear. This CDR3 has 14 residues. Germline V gene sequence: CDR1 SGHRS, CDR2 YFSETQ. The germline V and J ends were trimmed by 3 bases and 7 bases, with 11 bases remaining between them. The CDR3 DNA sequence: TGCGCCAGCAGCTCTCCGGGAGGGAATTCACCCCTCCACTTT. Amino acids: CASSSPGGNSPLHF.

The CDR3 loop reads CASSIARGQGNTIYF. The CDR3 region has the DNA TGTGCCAGCTCAATCGCCAGGGGGCAAGGAAACACCATATATTTT. The chain couples TRBV18 to TRBJ1-3, with 8 nucleotides matching TRBD1. V dropped 5 bases and J dropped 4; count of bases not matched to a gene: 7. Germline loops: CDR1 KGHSH, CDR2 LQKENI. This CDR3 is built from 15 residues.

The V call is TRBV10-2, the J call TRBJ1-5; the D is unclear. The germline gives CDR1 WSHSY, CDR2 SAAADI. The CDR3 sequence is 12 residues long. Trimming pared 2 bases from V and 6 bases from J, leaving 5 bases between. DNA of the CDR3: TGCGCCAGCAGTGAGCCCGGTCAGCCCCAGCATTTT. Amino acids: CASSEPGQPQHF.

The rearrangement uses TRBV11-3 and TRBJ2-3, with TRBD2 matching 9 bases. CDR1 SGHNT and CDR2 YENEEA come from the germline V gene. The CDR3 totals 15 residues. The V and J ends lost 1 base and 3 bases, in that order; junction bases with no gene match: 2. The CDR3 DNA reads as TGTGCCAGCAGCTTAGGGCGGGGGGGAACAGATACGCAGTATTTT. Encoded protein: CASSLGRGGTDTQYF.